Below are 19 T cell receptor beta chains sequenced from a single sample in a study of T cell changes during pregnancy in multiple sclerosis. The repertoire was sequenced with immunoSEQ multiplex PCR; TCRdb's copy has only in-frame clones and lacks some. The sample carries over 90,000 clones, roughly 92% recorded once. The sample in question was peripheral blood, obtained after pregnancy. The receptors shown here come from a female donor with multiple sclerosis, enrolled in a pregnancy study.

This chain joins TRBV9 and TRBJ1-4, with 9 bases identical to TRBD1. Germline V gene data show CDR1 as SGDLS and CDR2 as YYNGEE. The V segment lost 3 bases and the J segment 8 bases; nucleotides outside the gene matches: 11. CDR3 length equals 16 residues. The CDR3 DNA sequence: TGTGCCAGCAGCGCCTATAACAGGGGGCATGGGGAAAAACTGTTTTTT. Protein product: CASSAYNRGHGEKLFF.

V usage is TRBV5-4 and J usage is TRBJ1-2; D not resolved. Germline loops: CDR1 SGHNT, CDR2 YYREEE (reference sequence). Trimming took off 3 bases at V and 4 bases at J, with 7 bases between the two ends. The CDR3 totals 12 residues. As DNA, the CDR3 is TGTGCCAGCAGCTCACGGTCCTATGGCTACACCTTC. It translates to CASSSRSYGYTF.

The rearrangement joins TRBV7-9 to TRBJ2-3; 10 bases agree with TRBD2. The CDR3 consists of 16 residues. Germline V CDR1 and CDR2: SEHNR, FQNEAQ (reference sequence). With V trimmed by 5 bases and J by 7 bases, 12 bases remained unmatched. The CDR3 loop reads CASSPREAGGPNTQYF. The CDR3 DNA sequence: TGTGCCAGCAGCCCCCGGGAAGCGGGGGGGCCTAATACGCAGTATTTT.

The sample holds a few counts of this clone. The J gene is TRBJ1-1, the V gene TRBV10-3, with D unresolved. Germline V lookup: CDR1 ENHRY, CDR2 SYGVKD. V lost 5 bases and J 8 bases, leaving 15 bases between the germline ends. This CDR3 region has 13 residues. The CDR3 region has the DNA TGTGCCATCAGTCTTCGTGAGGGCTACGAAGCTTTCTTT. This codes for CAISLREGYEAFF.

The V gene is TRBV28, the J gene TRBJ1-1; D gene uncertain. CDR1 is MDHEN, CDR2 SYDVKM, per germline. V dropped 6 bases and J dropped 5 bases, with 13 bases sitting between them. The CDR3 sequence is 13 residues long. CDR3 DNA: TGTGCCAGCAGCCTATCCCGGGGTACTGAAGCTTTCTTT. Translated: CASSLSRGTEAFF.

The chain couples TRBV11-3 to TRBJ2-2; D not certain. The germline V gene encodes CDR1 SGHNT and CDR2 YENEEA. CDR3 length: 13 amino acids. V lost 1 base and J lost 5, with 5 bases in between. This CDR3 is CASSLVRTGELFF. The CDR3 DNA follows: TGTGCCAGCAGCTTAGTCCGGACCGGGGAGCTGTTTTTT. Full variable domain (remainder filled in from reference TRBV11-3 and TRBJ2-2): EAGVVQSPRYKIIEKKQPVAFWCNPISGHNTLYWYLQNLGQGPELLIRYENEEAVDDSQLPKDRFSAERLKGVDSTLKIQPAELGDSAVYLCASSLVRTGELFFGEGSRLTVL.

This chain's CDR3 is CASSPGAGRNGYTF. The CDR3 nucleotides read TGTGCCAGCAGCCCCGGAGCTGGCAGAAATGGCTACACCTTC. The chain joins TRBV4-2 to TRBJ1-2; D uncertain. The CDR3 loop spans 14 amino acids. V shed 4 bases and J shed 6 bases, with 15 bases lying between them. Germline V gene sequence: CDR1 LGHNA, CDR2 YNFKEQ.

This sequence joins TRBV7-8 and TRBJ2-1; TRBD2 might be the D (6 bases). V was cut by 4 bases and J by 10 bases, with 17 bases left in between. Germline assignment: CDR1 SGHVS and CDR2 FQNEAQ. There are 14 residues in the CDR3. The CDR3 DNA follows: TGTGCCAGCAGCTCGGGGGTGTTCCTGACGGAGCAGTTCTTC. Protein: CASSSGVFLTEQFF.

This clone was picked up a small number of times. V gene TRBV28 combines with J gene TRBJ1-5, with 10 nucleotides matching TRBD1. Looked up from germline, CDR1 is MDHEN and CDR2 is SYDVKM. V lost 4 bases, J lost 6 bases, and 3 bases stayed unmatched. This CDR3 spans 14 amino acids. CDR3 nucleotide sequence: TGTGCCAGCAGTTCCGGGACAGGGGTTCAGCCCCAGCATTTT. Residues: CASSSGTGVQPQHF. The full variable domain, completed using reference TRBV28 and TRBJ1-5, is DVKVTQSSRYLVKRTGEKVFLECVQDMDHENMFWYRQDPGLGLRLIYFSYDVKMKEKGDIPEGYSVSREKKERFSLILESASTNQTSMYLCASSSGTGVQPQHFGDGTRLSIL.

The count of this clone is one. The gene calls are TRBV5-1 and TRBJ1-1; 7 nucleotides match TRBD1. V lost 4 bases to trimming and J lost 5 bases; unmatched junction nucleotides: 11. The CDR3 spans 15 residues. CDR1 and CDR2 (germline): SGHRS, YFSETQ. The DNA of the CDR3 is TGCGCCAGCAGCATAGACAGGGAGAGGGGGACTGAAGCTTTCTTT. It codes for CASSIDRERGTEAFF.

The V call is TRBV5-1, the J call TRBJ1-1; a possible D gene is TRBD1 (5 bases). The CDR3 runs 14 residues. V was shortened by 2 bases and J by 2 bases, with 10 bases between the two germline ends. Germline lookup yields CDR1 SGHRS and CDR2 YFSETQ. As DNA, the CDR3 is TGCGCCAGCAGCTTCGGGGGGACCAACACTGAAGCTTTCTTT. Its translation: CASSFGGTNTEAFF.

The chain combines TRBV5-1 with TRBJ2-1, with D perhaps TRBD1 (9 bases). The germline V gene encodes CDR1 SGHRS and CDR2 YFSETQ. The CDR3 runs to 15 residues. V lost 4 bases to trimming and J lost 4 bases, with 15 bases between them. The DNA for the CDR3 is TGCGCCAGCAGCCGCGGGGGGACAGGGTACAATGAGCAGTTCTTC. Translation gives CASSRGGTGYNEQFF. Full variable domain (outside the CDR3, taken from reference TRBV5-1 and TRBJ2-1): KAGVTQTPRYLIKTRGQQVTLSCSPISGHRSVSWYQQTPGQGLQFLFEYFSETQRNKGNFPGRFSGRQFSNSRSEMNVSTLELGDSALYLCASSRGGTGYNEQFFGPGTRLTVL.

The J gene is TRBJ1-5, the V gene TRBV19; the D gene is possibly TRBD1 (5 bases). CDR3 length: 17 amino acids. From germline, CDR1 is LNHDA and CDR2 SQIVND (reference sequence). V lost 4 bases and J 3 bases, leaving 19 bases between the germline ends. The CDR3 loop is CASSKRGGRGDNQPQHF. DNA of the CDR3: TGTGCCAGTAGTAAACGGGGGGGACGAGGGGACAATCAGCCCCAGCATTTT.

DNA for the CDR3: TGCGCCAGCAGCCAAGGTCCCGGGACAGGGGGGCAGACCCAGTACTTC. It specifies CASSQGPGTGGQTQYF. The chain employs TRBV4-3 and TRBJ2-5; 11 bases line up with TRBD1. This CDR3 is built from 16 residues. The germline V gene encodes CDR1 LGHNA and CDR2 YSLEER. The V segment lost 1 base and the J segment 6 bases; nucleotides outside the gene matches: 7.

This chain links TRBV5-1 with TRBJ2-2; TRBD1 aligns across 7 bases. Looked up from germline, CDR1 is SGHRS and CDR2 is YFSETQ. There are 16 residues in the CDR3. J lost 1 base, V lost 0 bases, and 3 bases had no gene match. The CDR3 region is CASSLARTGNTGELFF. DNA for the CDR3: TGCGCCAGCAGCTTGGCCCGGACAGGGAACACCGGGGAGCTGTTTTTT. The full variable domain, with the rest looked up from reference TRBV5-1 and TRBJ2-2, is KAGVTQTPRYLIKTRGQQVTLSCSPISGHRSVSWYQQTPGQGLQFLFEYFSETQRNKGNFPGRFSGRQFSNSRSEMNVSTLELGDSALYLCASSLARTGNTGELFFGEGSRLTVL.

CDR3 coding DNA: TGTGCCAGCAGCTTAGGGACTAGCGGGAGCTATGAGCAGTTCTTC. Protein sequence: CASSLGTSGSYEQFF. The J gene is TRBJ2-1, the V gene TRBV7-3; 14 bases agree with TRBD2. Germline V lookup: CDR1 SGHTA, CDR2 FQGTGA. The CDR3 spans 15 residues. V dropped 2 bases and J dropped 8; count of bases not matched to a gene: 2.

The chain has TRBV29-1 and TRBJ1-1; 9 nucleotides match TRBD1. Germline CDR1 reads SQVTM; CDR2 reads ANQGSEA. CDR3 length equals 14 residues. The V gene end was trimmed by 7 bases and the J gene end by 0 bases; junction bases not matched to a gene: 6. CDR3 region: CSGDRGDLNTEAFF. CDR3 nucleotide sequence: TGCAGCGGCGACAGGGGGGACTTGAACACTGAAGCTTTCTTT.

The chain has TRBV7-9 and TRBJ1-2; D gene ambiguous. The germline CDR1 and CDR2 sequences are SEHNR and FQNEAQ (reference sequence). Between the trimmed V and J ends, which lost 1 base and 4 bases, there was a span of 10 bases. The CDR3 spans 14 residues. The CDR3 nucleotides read TGTGCCAGCAGCTTAGGGTCTGGAGGCTATGGCTACACCTTC. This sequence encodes CASSLGSGGYGYTF.

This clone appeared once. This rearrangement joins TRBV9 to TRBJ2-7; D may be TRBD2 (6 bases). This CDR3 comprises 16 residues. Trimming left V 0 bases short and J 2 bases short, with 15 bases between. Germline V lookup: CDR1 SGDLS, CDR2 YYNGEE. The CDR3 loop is CASSVEGRGITYEQYF. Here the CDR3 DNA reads TGTGCCAGCAGCGTAGAAGGACGGGGGATTACCTACGAGCAGTACTTC.